This T cell receptor beta chain came from a study of T cells in localized non-small cell lung cancer. Findings of the study overall: Within adjacent lung there appeared a median 57 of the top 100 tumor clones. Longer overall survival accompanied higher blood T cell density.

Turning to this clone: What it binds is unknown.

The table came from immunoSEQ multiplex PCR; TCRdb's copy has only in-frame clones and leaves some out. The sample lists 41,000 or so clones, about nine tenths occurring once. The material sequenced was peripheral blood, taken before any cancer treatment. The sequence came from a female donor at least 60 years old with stage I squamous cell lung carcinoma.

The CDR3 DNA reads TGTGCCAGCAGTTCCGGGACAGTTGCGTACGAGCAGTACTTC. Its translation is CASSSGTVAYEQYF. The V call is TRBV6-5, the J call TRBJ2-5; TRBD1 matches 7 bases. The end of the DNA fits TRBJ2-7 better, so the J call may be wrong. This CDR3 has 14 residues. Germline V gene sequence: CDR1 MNHEY, CDR2 SVGAGI.